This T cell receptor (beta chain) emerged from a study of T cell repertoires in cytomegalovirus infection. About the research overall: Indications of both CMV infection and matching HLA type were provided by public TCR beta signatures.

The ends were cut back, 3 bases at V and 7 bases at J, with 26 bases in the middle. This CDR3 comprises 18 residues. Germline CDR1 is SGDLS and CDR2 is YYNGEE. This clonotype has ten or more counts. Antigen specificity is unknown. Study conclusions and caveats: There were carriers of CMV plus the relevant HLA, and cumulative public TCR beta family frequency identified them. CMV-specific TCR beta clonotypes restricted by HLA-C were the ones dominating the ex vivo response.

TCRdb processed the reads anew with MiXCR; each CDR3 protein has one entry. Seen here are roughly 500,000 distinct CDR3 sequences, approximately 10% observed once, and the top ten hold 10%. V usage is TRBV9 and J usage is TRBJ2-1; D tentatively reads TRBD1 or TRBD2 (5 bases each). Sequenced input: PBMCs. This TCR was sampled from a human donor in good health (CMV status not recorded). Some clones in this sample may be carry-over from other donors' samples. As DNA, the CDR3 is TGTGCCAGCAGCGCCCGTATGGGTGAGACAGAGGGTAGTAATGAGCAGTTCTTC. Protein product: CASSARMGETEGSNEQFF. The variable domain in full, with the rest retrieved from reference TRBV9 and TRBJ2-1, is DSGVTQTPKHLITATGQRVTLRCSPRSGDLSVYWYQQSLDQGLQFLIQYYNGEERAKGNILERFSAQQFPDLHSELNLSSLELGDSALYFCASSARMGETEGSNEQFFGPGTRLTVL.